This T cell receptor beta chain emerged from a study of T cell responses to AZD1222 COVID-19 vaccine (dated by TCRdb to about 2021). General notes on the study: AZD1222 recipients whose second dose came at about 4 weeks and those whose second dose came at about 12 weeks were combined into one group, since spike-specific TCR depth and breadth did not differ between the two schedules. A total of over 230 trial participants underwent TCR sequencing, of whom approximately 210 received two doses of AZD1222 and some 26 received two doses of the MenACWY control vaccine. Trial participants were enrolled by age into 18-55, 56-69 and 70-plus year subgroups, with roughly 150, 30 and 60 TCR-sequenced participants respectively. Broader findings and caveats from the paper: The 56-69-year group was small, and its depth increase did not reach significance, likely because of low power. Because no day 14 peak-response samples were available, the repertoires could be characterized only after the peak T cell response. Participants were mostly white British and included more females than males, and it was suggested by the authors that clonal diversity may have been underestimated. Conclusions about previously exposed vaccinees are limited, since just five or six AZD1222 recipients were seropositive for SARS-CoV-2 at baseline. The whole spike protein was spanned by vaccine-associated CD4 TCRs, and dominant responses were seen in regions 160-218 and 743-854. Nearly half of unique spike-specific TCRs reportedly recognized epitopes outside regions mutated in the B.1.351 and B.1.1.7 variants. After two AZD1222 doses, both the breadth and the depth of spike-specific TCRs were significantly higher than at day 0 and than in MenACWY recipients.

The CDR3 regions of human TCRbeta chains were analyzed by immunosequencing. The study's processing was this. Repertoire TCRs were checked for matches against a reference library of SARS-CoV-2-specific TCRs that had been generated using the MIRA antigen-specificity platform. Breadth was defined as the fraction of unique TCRs that were SARS-CoV-2-associated. Depth was defined as the fraction of total T cells that were SARS-CoV-2-associated. Each spike-specific TCR was assigned to its reactive spike region and to a CD4 or CD8 class using the MIRA data. Log10-transformed breadth and depth values were compared by one-way ANOVA with Sidak's multiple comparisons tests. TCRdb limited this immuneACCESS table to in-frame rearrangements with V and J called. A share of clones is missing; checked studies link under half to unresolved V genes, and the rest is unexplained. Clonal size and the V and J genes are those of that table, whereas D and trimming came from the DNA. This sample has 95,000 to 110,000 clones in its table, and around 92% of those were observed once. The ten largest clonotypes hold roughly 7% of the sample.

Remarks on this clone: Its antigen target is currently unknown. Base qualities are not provided; no much larger clone lies one nucleotide away.

Interpreted using the paper, the time point label stands for: baseline before first vaccination. The vaccinee samples were drawn from two UK trials, COV001 and COV002, one of which was a single-blind randomized controlled phase 2/3 trial testing AZD1222 (ChAdOx1 nCoV-19) in healthy adults. For TCRbeta chain sequencing, PBMC samples from trial participants were taken at day 0 and at day 28 after the second dose. The clonotype was recovered from an adult in good health. The source material was peripheral blood, sampled on day 0 of AZD1222 vaccination.

At the DNA level, the sequence is TGTGCCAGCAGCCCTGTGAAGGGGAGCACAGATACGCAGTATTTT. Its protein reads: CASSPVKGSTDTQYF. The V and J genes are TRBV7-8 and TRBJ2-3; D gene: possibly TRBD1, on 5 matching bases. The V end loses 5 bases and the J end loses 0 bases, and a stretch of 12 bases separates them. The CDR3 has 15 amino acids, counting the end cysteine and phenylalanine. This entry keeps only the CDR3 DNA: 45 bases, framed from base 1. CDR1 and CDR2, looked up from the germline V gene, are SGHVS and FQNEAQ.